This TCR beta chain was obtained from a study of shared clonotypes between healthy human individuals. In the study overall: Aged between 18 and 49, the donors were a couple of women and a few men.

Germline CDR1 and CDR2: SGDLS and YYNGEE. J was trimmed by 9 bases and V by 4 bases; bases with no gene match: 10. The CDR3 totals 15 residues. TCRdb's copy holds only in-frame clones and misses some; the assay was immunoSEQ multiplex PCR. This table holds 2 million or so clones, 95% found once. The chain joins TRBV9 to TRBJ1-6, with TRBD1 matching 7 bases. The receptor's source is a man younger than 35 in good health. The sequenced sample consisted of naive CD4+ T cells sorted from blood. Subset meaning: CD45RA+ positively selected. The CDR3 sequence is CASSPRQGTGSPLHF. The CDR3 DNA reads TGTGCCAGCAGCCCGCGACAGGGCACGGGTTCACCCCTCCACTTT.